This T cell receptor (beta chain) came from a study of T-cell reconstitution after alpha-beta-depleted transplantation in children. Study-level points and caveats: T-cell numbers and diversity, one year after transplant, stemmed largely from T cells that were newly produced.

To note about this clonotype: Antigen specificity is unknown.

In germline, CDR1 is SGHRS, CDR2 YFSETQ. This CDR3 contains 15 residues. The ends were cut back, 4 bases at V and 4 bases at J, with 15 bases in the middle. Preparation of the TCRbeta library was carried out with unique molecular identifiers. MiXCR was run by TCRdb on the PCR reads, yielding one entry per CDR3 protein. The sample contains around 800,000 distinct CDR3 sequences, 15% to 20% of which appear only once. V and J are TRBV5-1 and TRBJ2-1; tentatively, D is TRBD2 (6 bases). The sequence was obtained from a male patient younger than 18 who had a stem cell transplant for acute lymphoblastic leukemia, so the T cells may come from the graft donor. This sample comprised PBMCs, mostly from graft donor cells, obtained 360 days after TCRalphabeta/CD19-depleted stem cell transplant. CDR3 bases: TGCGCCAGCAGCCGCCGGGGCGGGGAGTACAATGAGCAGTTCTTC. Its translation: CASSRRGGEYNEQFF.